Listed here are 21 T cell receptor beta chains from one sample, sequenced in a study of blood T cell repertoires in COVID-19. Libraries were prepared by immunoSEQ multiplex PCR; TCRdb keeps only in-frame clonotypes and omits some of them. The sample consists of 110,000 or so clones, 70% to 90% of them appearing once. The specimen was peripheral blood. The origin of the receptors is a woman aged 70 to 79 who had recovered from COVID-19.

This chain links TRBV11-2 with TRBJ1-5; D is unresolved. The CDR3 totals 13 residues. CDR1 and CDR2 from the germline V gene are SGHAT and FQNNGV. V was clipped by 0 bases and J by 5 bases, with 5 bases between them. The CDR3 DNA sequence: TGTGCCAGCAGCTTAGAACGGTATCAGCCCCAGCATTTT. As protein: CASSLERYQPQHF.

This chain joins TRBV2 and TRBJ2-4, with D possibly TRBD2 on 6 matching bases. With 10 bases removed from V and 2 bases from J, the gap between germline ends came to 12 bases. The germline CDR1 and CDR2 sequences are SNHLY and FYNNEI. The CDR3 spans 13 residues. The CDR3 region is CATGRETKNIQYF. Written as DNA, the CDR3 is TGTGCCACCGGGCGGGAAACCAAAAACATTCAGTACTTC.

The J gene is TRBJ1-2, the V gene TRBV11-2; a possible D gene is TRBD1 (6 bases). CDR1 is SGHAT, CDR2 FQNNGV, per germline. The V end was cut by 2 bases, the J end by 2 bases, with 9 bases between. The CDR3 covers 14 residues. The CDR3 is CASSLSQGNYGYTF. CDR3 DNA: TGTGCCAGCAGCTTATCACAGGGAAACTATGGCTACACCTTC.

The chain has TRBV15 and TRBJ2-7; 8 nucleotides match TRBD1. The CDR3 runs to 17 residues. The germline V gene has CDR1 LNHNV and CDR2 YYDKDF (reference sequence). Losses at the gene ends were 0 bases for V and 1 base for J; bases not matched to a gene: 8. CDR3 bases: TGTGCCACCAGCAGAGATATGGGGACAGGAGAATCCTACGAGCAGTACTTC. This sequence encodes CATSRDMGTGESYEQYF.

This chain joins TRBV6-4 and TRBJ2-3; 12 bases match TRBD2. V shed 9 bases, J shed 3 bases, and the junction held 7 bases outside the gene matches. The CDR3 has 15 residues. The V gene's germline CDR1 is MRHNA and CDR2 SNTAGT. This CDR3 is CASALGTSGTDTQYF. Written as DNA, the CDR3 is TGTGCCAGTGCCCTAGGGACTAGCGGGACAGATACGCAGTATTTT.

V is TRBV3-1 (or the pseudogene TRBV3-2) and J is TRBJ2-3; 13 bases line up with TRBD2. CDR3 size: 21 residues. Germline trimming cut 11 bases from V and 0 bases from J; bases unmatched to any gene: 23. Germline-derived CDR1 and CDR2 are LGHDT and YNNKEL (reference sequence). The CDR3 sequence is CALGQVTLGLAGETSTDTQYF. In DNA form, the CDR3 reads TGTGCCCTCGGACAGGTAACGCTAGGACTAGCGGGAGAAACTAGCACAGATACGCAGTATTTT.

V and J are TRBV24-1 and TRBJ1-4, with 11 bases lining up with TRBD1. The CDR3 spans 15 residues. J was trimmed by 8 bases and V by 3 bases; bases with no gene match: 4. Germline CDR1 KGHDR, CDR2 SFDVKD. CDR3 in DNA: TGTGCCACCAGTGATCCGGGACAGGGGGACGAAAAACTGTTTTTT. This gives the protein CATSDPGQGDEKLFF.

The chain links TRBV2 to TRBJ1-2; no definite D call. Deletions cut 7 bases from V and 4 bases from J, with 19 bases between. This CDR3 is 15 amino acids long. Per germline, CDR1 SNHLY and CDR2 FYNNEI. CDR3 sequence: CASIPLFLGGYGYTF. In nucleotides, the CDR3 is TGTGCCAGCATTCCCCTATTTCTAGGTGGCTATGGCTACACCTTC.

This chain joins TRBV4-1 and TRBJ2-2, with 7 bases aligning to TRBD1. J lost 5 bases, V lost 3 bases, and 6 bases had no gene match. The CDR3 consists of 15 residues. Looked up from germline, CDR1 is MGHRA and CDR2 is YSYEKL. CDR3 loop: CASSQDRWRTGELFF. CDR3 in DNA: TGCGCCAGCAGCCAGGACAGGTGGAGGACCGGGGAGCTGTTTTTT.

The chain has TRBV5-5 and TRBJ2-2; TRBD1 is a possible D gene (5 bases). Trimming removed 5 bases at V and 3 bases at J, with 14 bases between. The CDR3 is made up of 15 amino acids. The germline gives CDR1 SGHKS, CDR2 YYEKEE (reference sequence). CDR3 coding DNA: TGTGCCAGCAGGACAGAGTGGGTGGACACCGGGGAGCTGTTTTTT. This gives the protein CASRTEWVDTGELFF. The complete variable domain, with remaining parts taken from reference TRBV5-5 and TRBJ2-2, reads DAGVTQSPTHLIKTRGQQVTLRCSPISGHKSVSWYQQVLGQGPQFIFQYYEKEERGRGNFPDRFSARQFPNYSSELNVNALLLGDSALYLCASRTEWVDTGELFFGEGSRLTVL.

The chain is built from TRBV7-9 and TRBJ1-5; a weak D match, TRBD1 (5 bases). Germline V gives CDR1 SEHNR, CDR2 FQNEAQ (reference sequence). The CDR3 spans 15 residues. Trimming stripped 3 bases from V and 7 bases from J, with 16 bases between. The CDR3, as DNA: TGTGCCAGCAGCTTGGGGGGTGGCTGGGGGCAGCCCCAGCATTTT. Translating gives CASSLGGGWGQPQHF. Combining the CDR3 with reference TRBV7-9 and TRBJ1-5 gives the whole variable domain DTGVSQNPRHKITKRGQNVTFRCDPISEHNRLYWYRQTLGQGPEFLTYFQNEAQLEKSRLLSDRFSAERPKGSFSTLEIQRTEQGDSAMYLCASSLGGGWGQPQHFGDGTRLSIL.

This chain links TRBV5-1 with TRBJ1-5; D might be TRBD1 (6 bases). CDR1 and CDR2 from the germline V gene are SGHRS and YFSETQ. V was pared by 4 bases and J by 6 bases, with 20 bases between. This CDR3 is built from 16 residues. The CDR3 bases are TGCGCCAGCAGCCCCGAACCCAGGGGTGCCGGTCAGCCCCAGCATTTT. It translates to CASSPEPRGAGQPQHF.

Here the CDR3 reads CASSVGQYNEQFF. The CDR3 DNA follows: TGTGCCAGCAGCGTAGGGCAGTACAATGAGCAGTTCTTC. This sequence joins TRBV9 and TRBJ2-1, with D uncertain. CDR3 length: 13 amino acids. Germline loops: CDR1 SGDLS, CDR2 YYNGEE. V lost 0 bases, J lost 4 bases, and 5 bases lay in between.

This clone was counted once. V is TRBV5-1 and J is TRBJ2-3, with TRBD1 as a possible D gene (6 bases). CDR1 and CDR2 (germline): SGHRS, YFSETQ. Trimming cost V 0 bases and J 2 bases, with 13 bases left between them. The CDR3 extends over 16 amino acids. The CDR3 sequence is CASSLGTAIFTDTQYF. In DNA form, the CDR3 reads TGCGCCAGCAGCTTGGGGACAGCCATCTTCACAGATACGCAGTATTTT.

This chain connects TRBV4-3 to TRBJ2-2; TRBD2 matches 8 bases. The CDR3 is made up of 20 amino acids. V was pared by 0 bases and J by 1 base, with 13 bases of the junction left unmatched. Germline values: CDR1 LGHNA, CDR2 YSLEER. The CDR3 here is CASSQERGVAGTKNTGELFF. The CDR3, as DNA: TGCGCCAGCAGCCAAGAGAGGGGAGTAGCGGGGACCAAGAACACCGGGGAGCTGTTTTTT.

J is TRBJ2-1 and V is TRBV10-3; possible D gene TRBD1, 7 bases. The CDR3 sequence is 16 residues long. V lost 3 bases to trimming and J lost 1 base, with 13 bases between them. Germline V CDR1 and CDR2: ENHRY, SYGVKD. The CDR3, as DNA: TGTGCCATCAGTGACACGACAGGGAGGTCCTACAATGAGCAGTTCTTC. Translating gives CAISDTTGRSYNEQFF.

The CDR3 bases are TGTGCCAGCAGTGACTTGGGACAGAGCTTGCAGACCTATGGCTACACCTTC. This gives the protein CASSDLGQSLQTYGYTF. The gene calls are TRBV6-1 and TRBJ1-2, with TRBD1 matching 7 bases. V shed 3 bases and J 4 bases; nucleotides not matched to a gene: 14. Germline V gives CDR1 MNHNS, CDR2 SASEGT. This CDR3 comprises 17 residues.

The sample holds one count of this clone. The chain joins TRBV2 to TRBJ2-6; 8 positions agree with TRBD1. In germline, CDR1 is SNHLY, CDR2 FYNNEI. There are 15 residues in the CDR3. Unmatched junction bases numbered 2, after V lost 3 bases and J lost 4 bases. CDR3 coding DNA: TGTGCCAGCAGTGACAGGGGGCCAGGGGCCAACGTCCTGACTTTC. It encodes CASSDRGPGANVLTF.

V and J are TRBV5-6 and TRBJ1-5; no clear D gene. Trimming took 0 bases from V and 6 from J, leaving 4 bases between them. Germline CDR1 is SGHDT and CDR2 is YYEEEE. The CDR3 is 12 amino acids. This CDR3 reads CASSLGAQPQHF. Here the CDR3 DNA reads TGTGCCAGCAGCTTGGGGGCTCAGCCCCAGCATTTT. The complete variable domain, with remaining parts taken from reference TRBV5-6 and TRBJ1-5, reads DAGVTQSPTHLIKTRGQQVTLRCSPKSGHDTVSWYQQALGQGPQFIFQYYEEEERQRGNFPDRFSGHQFPNYSSELNVNALLLGDSALYLCASSLGAQPQHFGDGTRLSIL.

The rearrangement joins TRBV4-2 to TRBJ2-1; D is perhaps TRBD1 (5 bases). The CDR3 is made up of 15 amino acids. CDR1 LGHNA and CDR2 YNFKEQ come from the germline V gene. V gave up 0 bases and J gave up 6 bases, with 12 bases separating them. The CDR3 protein is CASSQDGHQGNEQFF. DNA of the CDR3: TGTGCCAGCAGCCAAGATGGACACCAGGGCAATGAGCAGTTCTTC.

This clone occurred once. V gene TRBV5-1 combines with J gene TRBJ2-1; no reliable D call. Germline CDR1 reads SGHRS; CDR2 reads YFSETQ. Trimming cost V 2 bases and J 7 bases, with 7 bases left between them. The CDR3 is 12 amino acids. This CDR3 reads CASSFEMNEQFF. The CDR3 nucleotides read TGCGCCAGCAGCTTTGAGATGAATGAGCAGTTCTTC. Full variable domain (remainder filled in from reference TRBV5-1 and TRBJ2-1): KAGVTQTPRYLIKTRGQQVTLSCSPISGHRSVSWYQQTPGQGLQFLFEYFSETQRNKGNFPGRFSGRQFSNSRSEMNVSTLELGDSALYLCASSFEMNEQFFGPGTRLTVL.